What follows are 17 T cell receptor beta chains derived from one specimen sequenced in a study of T cells in Graves' hyperthyroidism and ophthalmopathy. RNA transcripts yielded amplified TCR beta CDR3 regions. HTBI primers drove first-round RT-PCR of the TCR CDR3. TCRdb itself ran the multiplex PCR reads through MiXCR, one entry per CDR3 protein. The sample holds roughly 650,000 distinct CDR3 sequences; approximately 16% are singletons and the top ten take 2.5% to 4%. Sequenced: blood. These receptors originate from a woman aged 40 to 55 with Graves' ophthalmopathy.

The DNA for the CDR3 is TGTGCCAGCAGAGCTATGACTAGCGGGAGAGTAAATGGGGCCAACGTCCTGACTTTC. It translates to CASRAMTSGRVNGANVLTF. The J gene is TRBJ2-6, the V gene TRBV25-1, with 12 bases identical to TRBD2. From germline, CDR1 is MGHDK and CDR2 SYGVNS. V dropped 6 bases and J dropped 3; count of bases not matched to a gene: 12. The CDR3 has 19 amino acids.

The chain has TRBV6-1 and TRBJ2-5, with TRBD1 identical over 8 bases. CDR1 is MNHNS and CDR2 is SASEGT in the germline V gene. The CDR3 spans 14 residues. Germline trimming cut 5 bases from V and 8 bases from J; bases unmatched to any gene: 10. The CDR3 region is CASSRTGSVYTQYF. CDR3 bases: TGTGCCAGCAGTCGGACAGGGTCGGTGTACACCCAGTACTTC.

The chain carries TRBV5-1 and TRBJ2-3, with 12 bases identical to TRBD2. J was trimmed by 4 bases and V by 0 bases; bases with no gene match: 9. Germline CDR1 SGHRS, CDR2 YFSETQ. This CDR3 region has 18 residues. The CDR3 here is CASSLGLAGGPRADTQYF. The CDR3 coding sequence is TGCGCCAGCAGCTTGGGGCTAGCGGGAGGGCCGAGGGCAGATACGCAGTATTTT.

This sequence joins TRBV9 and TRBJ1-6; 7 nucleotides line up with TRBD1. Germline values: CDR1 SGDLS, CDR2 YYNGEE. CDR3 length: 15 amino acids. V dropped 3 bases and J dropped 7; count of bases not matched to a gene: 7. The CDR3 DNA is TGTGCCAGCAGCGGACAGGGAGGCGTGAATTCACCCCTCCACTTT. Its protein is CASSGQGGVNSPLHF.

The rearrangement joins TRBV7-8 to TRBJ2-1; D gene ambiguous. V was shortened by 5 bases and J by 4 bases, with 15 bases between the two germline ends. The V gene's germline CDR1 is SGHVS and CDR2 FQNEAQ. There are 15 residues in the CDR3. Written as DNA, the CDR3 is TGTGCCAGCAGCCCGGGTGTGAACCAATACAATGAGCAGTTCTTC. It yields the protein CASSPGVNQYNEQFF.

The table lists this clonotype with a few counts. V and J are TRBV20-1 and TRBJ2-7; TRBD2 aligns across 8 bases. The J segment lost 1 base and the V segment lost 6 bases, leaving 5 bases of the junction unmatched. CDR1 is DFQATT and CDR2 is SNEGSKA in the germline V gene (reference sequence). This CDR3 contains 13 residues. The CDR3 nucleotides read TGCAGTGCCCGGACTAGCCCTTCCTACGAGCAGTACTTC. Translation gives CSARTSPSYEQYF.

This sequence joins TRBV3-1 and TRBJ2-3; 8 bases fit TRBD2. Trimming took 0 bases from V and 3 from J; bases not matched to a gene: 5. Germline CDR1 is LGHDT and CDR2 is YNNKEL (reference sequence). The CDR3 contains 16 residues. CDR3 sequence (DNA): TGTGCCAGCAGCCAAGATCTCCCTAGCGGGACAGATACGCAGTATTTT. Its translation is CASSQDLPSGTDTQYF.

This clonotype was seen a handful of times. The chain employs TRBV19 and TRBJ2-1; D perhaps matches TRBD2 (6 bases). CDR3 length: 15 amino acids. V dropped 6 bases and J dropped 6 bases, with 18 bases sitting between them. Per germline, CDR1 LNHDA and CDR2 SQIVND (reference sequence). The CDR3, as DNA: TGTGCCAGTAGCAGACTAGGCGCCGGGTCCAATGAGCAGTTCTTC. Translation: CASSRLGAGSNEQFF.

This clonotype was observed many times. This chain joins TRBV3-1 and TRBJ2-3; tentatively, D is TRBD2 (6 bases). V lost 0 bases and J lost 2, with 12 bases in between. In germline, CDR1 is LGHDT, CDR2 YNNKEL (reference sequence). CDR3 length: 16 amino acids. The CDR3 loop reads CASSQERGGPTDTQYF. DNA of the CDR3: TGTGCCAGCAGCCAAGAAAGGGGAGGCCCCACAGATACGCAGTATTTT.

This clonotype came up many times. The rearrangement links TRBV28 to TRBJ2-3; 8 bases map to TRBD2. The germline V gene encodes CDR1 MDHEN and CDR2 SYDVKM. V lost 5 bases to trimming and J lost 2 bases; unmatched junction nucleotides: 12. The length of the CDR3 is 17 residues. In nucleotides, the CDR3 is TGTGCCAGCAGTCCTTTGGGGGCGGGAGGCTTCACAGATACGCAGTATTTT. This sequence encodes CASSPLGAGGFTDTQYF.

This sequence joins TRBV27 and TRBJ2-1, with TRBD2 matching over 10 bases. With V trimmed by 0 bases and J by 9 bases, 8 bases remained unmatched. CDR3 length: 16 residues. The germline gives CDR1 MNHEY, CDR2 SMNVEV (reference sequence). The CDR3 sequence is CASSLSGAGGFAEQFF. The CDR3, as DNA: TGTGCCAGCAGTTTATCGGGAGCGGGAGGGTTCGCTGAGCAGTTCTTC.

The chain recombines TRBV7-6 with TRBJ2-6; the D gene is possibly TRBD1 (5 bases). Trimming shortened V by 1 base and J by 2 bases, and 6 bases separated the two germline ends. The V gene's germline CDR1 is SGHVS and CDR2 FNYEAQ. The length of the CDR3 is 15 residues. This CDR3 reads CASSLGRAGANVLTF. The CDR3 DNA reads TGTGCCAGCAGCTTAGGCAGGGCTGGGGCCAACGTCCTGACTTTC.

The rearrangement joins TRBV7-9 to TRBJ1-2; no reliable D call. Germline V gene lookup returns CDR1 SEHNR and CDR2 FQNEAQ (reference sequence). Trimming removed 4 bases at V and 8 bases at J, with 14 bases between. This CDR3 has 13 amino acids. CDR3 DNA: TGTGCCAGCAGCTCCCCCCGGGAGAAAGGCTACACCTTC. This codes for CASSSPREKGYTF.

V and J are TRBV6-1 and TRBJ1-1; 9 bases match TRBD1. Germline V gene sequence: CDR1 MNHNS, CDR2 SASEGT. V lost 7 bases to trimming and J lost 4 bases; unmatched junction nucleotides: 16. This CDR3 spans 17 amino acids. CDR3 amino acids: CASKDTGQGFVFTEAFF. As DNA, the CDR3 is TGTGCCAGCAAAGATACGGGACAGGGTTTTGTCTTCACTGAAGCTTTCTTT.

Details on this clonotype: A much larger clonotype is one base distant, so this may be a read error. The chain links TRBV2 to TRBJ1-1; D is ambiguous. The CDR3 contains 15 residues. Germline CDR1 and CDR2: SNHLY and FYNNEI. The CDR3 DNA is TGTGCCAGCAGTGAAGCGTTGTCAGTGAACACTGACGCTTTCTTT. As protein: CASSEALSVNTDAFF.

This clonotype has ten or more counts. The rearrangement uses TRBV18 and TRBJ1-1; D uncertain. The germline V gene encodes CDR1 KGHSH and CDR2 LQKENI. The CDR3 is 14 residues long. Between the trimmed V and J ends, which lost 3 bases and 1 base, there was a span of 9 bases. CDR3: CASSPVVRNTEAFF. CDR3 DNA sequence: TGTGCCAGCTCACCGGTCGTCAGGAACACTGAAGCTTTCTTT.

This clonotype showed up just a few times. The CDR3 DNA sequence: TGCGCCAGCAGCTTGTCAGCAGAGCTGAACACTGAAGCTTTCTTT. This translates into CASSLSAELNTEAFF. The chain employs TRBV5-1 and TRBJ1-1; D remains unclear. The CDR3 extends over 15 amino acids. CDR1 is SGHRS and CDR2 is YFSETQ in the germline V gene. Between the trimmed V and J ends, which lost 1 base and 0 bases, there was a span of 10 bases.